The 4 T cell receptor beta chains in this list originate from one sample, sequenced in a study of Graves' ophthalmopathy and Graves' hyperthyroidism. RNA transcripts served as template for amplifying TCR beta CDR3 sequences. First-round RT-PCR relied on HTBI primers, and a second-round multiplex PCR came next. Via MiXCR, TCRdb re-called the multiplex PCR reads, giving one row per CDR3 protein. This table has roughly 380,000 distinct CDR3 sequences, about 16% appearing once. Sequencing was carried out using peripheral blood. The receptors come from a woman aged 18-29 years with stable Graves' hyperthyroidism.

This clonotype was observed at least ten times. The chain couples TRBV7-2 to TRBJ2-7, with D perhaps matching TRBD2 (6 bases). Germline CDR1 and CDR2: SGHTA and FQGNSA. The V gene lost 5 bases and the J gene lost 5 bases, with 13 bases spanning the gap. This CDR3 has 13 residues. CDR3 amino acids: CASSLGQRDEQYF. CDR3 coding DNA: TGTGCCAGCAGCCTCGGTCAGCGGGACGAGCAGTACTTC.

This clonotype was counted a few times. This rearrangement joins TRBV11-1 to TRBJ2-2, with a possible D match to TRBD1 (6 bases). V lost 5 bases and J 4 bases, leaving 20 bases between the germline ends. This CDR3 has 17 residues. Per germline, CDR1 SGHAT and CDR2 FQDESV (reference sequence). The CDR3 sequence is CASSPPRHRVGTGELFF. DNA of the CDR3: TGTGCCAGCAGCCCCCCAAGGCACAGGGTAGGCACCGGGGAGCTGTTTTTT.

This clonotype was recorded at least ten times. The chain joins TRBV27 to TRBJ1-5; D gene unclear. The V gene lost 3 bases and the J gene lost 0 bases, with 9 bases spanning the gap. This CDR3 has 15 residues. CDR1 and CDR2 from the germline V gene are MNHEY and SMNVEV (reference sequence). The CDR3 bases are TGTGCCAGCAGTTTTGGGTGGCGTAGCAATCAGCCCCAGCATTTT. Its translation: CASSFGWRSNQPQHF.

This clonotype was seen repeatedly, ten times or more. The chain employs TRBV5-1 and TRBJ2-7; a possible D gene is TRBD2 (5 bases). The CDR3 loop spans 15 amino acids. The germline V gene encodes CDR1 SGHRS and CDR2 YFSETQ. V lost 4 bases and J lost 2, with 16 bases in between. The CDR3 DNA follows: TGCGCCAGCAGCCCTTCTAAGGGAGCCCCCTACGAGCAGTACTTC. As protein: CASSPSKGAPYEQYF.